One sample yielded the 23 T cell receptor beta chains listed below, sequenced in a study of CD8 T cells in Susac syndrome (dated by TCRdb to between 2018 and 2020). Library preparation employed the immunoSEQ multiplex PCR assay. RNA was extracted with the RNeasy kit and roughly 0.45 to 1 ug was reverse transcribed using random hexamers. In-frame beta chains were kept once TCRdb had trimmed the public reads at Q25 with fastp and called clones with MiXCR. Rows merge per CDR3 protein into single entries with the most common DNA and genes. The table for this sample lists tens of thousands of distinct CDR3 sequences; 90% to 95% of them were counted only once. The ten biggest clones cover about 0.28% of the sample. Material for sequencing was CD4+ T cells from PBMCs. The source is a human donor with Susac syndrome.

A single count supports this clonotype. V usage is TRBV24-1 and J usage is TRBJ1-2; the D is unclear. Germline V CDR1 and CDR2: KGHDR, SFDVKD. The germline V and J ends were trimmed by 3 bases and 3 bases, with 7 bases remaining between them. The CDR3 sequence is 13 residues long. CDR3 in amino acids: CATSDAQDYGYTF. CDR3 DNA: TGTGCCACCAGTGATGCCCAGGACTATGGCTACACCTTC.

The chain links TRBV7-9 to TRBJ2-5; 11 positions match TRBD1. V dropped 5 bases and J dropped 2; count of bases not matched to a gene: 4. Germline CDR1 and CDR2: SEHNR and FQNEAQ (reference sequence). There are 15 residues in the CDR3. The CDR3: CASSKGDRGQETQYF. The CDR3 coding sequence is TGTGCCAGCAGCAAAGGGGACAGGGGGCAAGAGACCCAGTACTTC.

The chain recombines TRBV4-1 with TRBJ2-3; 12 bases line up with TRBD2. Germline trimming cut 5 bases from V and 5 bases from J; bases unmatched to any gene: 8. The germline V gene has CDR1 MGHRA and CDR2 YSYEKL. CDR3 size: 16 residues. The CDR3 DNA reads TGCGCCAGCAGCAGTAGACTAGCGGGGGAAGAAGATACGCAGTATTTT. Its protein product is CASSSRLAGEEDTQYF.

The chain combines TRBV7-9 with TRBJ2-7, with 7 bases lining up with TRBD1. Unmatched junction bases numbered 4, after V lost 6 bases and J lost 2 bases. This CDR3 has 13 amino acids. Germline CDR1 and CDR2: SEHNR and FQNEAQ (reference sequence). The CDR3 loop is CASSPRGPYEQYF. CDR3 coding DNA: TGTGCCAGCAGTCCAAGGGGGCCCTACGAGCAGTACTTC.

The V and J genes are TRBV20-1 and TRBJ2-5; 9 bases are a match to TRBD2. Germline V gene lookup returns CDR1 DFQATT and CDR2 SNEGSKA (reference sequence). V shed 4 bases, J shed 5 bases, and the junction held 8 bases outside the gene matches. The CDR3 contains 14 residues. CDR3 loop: CSATTLAGRETQYF. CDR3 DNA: TGCAGTGCTACGACGCTAGCGGGGAGGGAGACCCAGTACTTC.

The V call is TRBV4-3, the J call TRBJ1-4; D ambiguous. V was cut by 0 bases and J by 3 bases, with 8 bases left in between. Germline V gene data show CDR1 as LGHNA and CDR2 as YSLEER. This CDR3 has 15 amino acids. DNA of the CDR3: TGCGCCAGCAGCCAAGATGGAAGGGCTAATGAAAAACTGTTTTTT. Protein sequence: CASSQDGRANEKLFF.

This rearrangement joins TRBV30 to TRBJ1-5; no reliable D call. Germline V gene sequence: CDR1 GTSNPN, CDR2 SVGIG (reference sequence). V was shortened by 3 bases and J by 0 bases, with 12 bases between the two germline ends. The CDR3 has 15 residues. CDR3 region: CAWSEAVYSNQPQHF. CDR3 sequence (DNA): TGTGCCTGGAGCGAAGCTGTTTATAGCAATCAGCCCCAGCATTTT. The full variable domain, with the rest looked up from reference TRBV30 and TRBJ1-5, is SQTIHQWPATLVQPVGSPLSLECTVEGTSNPNLYWYRQAAGRGLQLLFYSVGIGQISSEVPQNLSASRPQDRQFILSSKKLLLSDSGFYLCAWSEAVYSNQPQHFGDGTRLSIL.

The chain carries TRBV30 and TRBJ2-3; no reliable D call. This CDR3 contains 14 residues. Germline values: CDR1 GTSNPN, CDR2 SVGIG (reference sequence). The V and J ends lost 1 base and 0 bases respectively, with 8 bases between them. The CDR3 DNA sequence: TGTGCCTGGAGTGACGGCATCAGCACAGATACGCAGTATTTT. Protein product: CAWSDGISTDTQYF. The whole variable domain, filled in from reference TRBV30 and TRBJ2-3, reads SQTIHQWPATLVQPVGSPLSLECTVEGTSNPNLYWYRQAAGRGLQLLFYSVGIGQISSEVPQNLSASRPQDRQFILSSKKLLLSDSGFYLCAWSDGISTDTQYFGPGTRLTVL.

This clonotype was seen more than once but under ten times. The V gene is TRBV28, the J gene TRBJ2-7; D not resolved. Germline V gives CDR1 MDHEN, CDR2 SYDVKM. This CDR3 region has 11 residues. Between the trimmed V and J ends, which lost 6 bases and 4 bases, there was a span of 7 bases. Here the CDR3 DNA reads TGTGCCAGCAGCTTGGGGTACGAGCAGTACTTC. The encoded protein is CASSLGYEQYF. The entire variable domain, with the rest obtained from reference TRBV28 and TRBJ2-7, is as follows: DVKVTQSSRYLVKRTGEKVFLECVQDMDHENMFWYRQDPGLGLRLIYFSYDVKMKEKGDIPEGYSVSREKKERFSLILESASTNQTSMYLCASSLGYEQYFGPGTRLTVT.

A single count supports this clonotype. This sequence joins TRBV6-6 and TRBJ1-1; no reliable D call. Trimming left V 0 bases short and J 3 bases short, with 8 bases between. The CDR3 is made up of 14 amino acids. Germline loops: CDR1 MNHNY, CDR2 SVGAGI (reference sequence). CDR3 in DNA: TGTGCCAGCAGTTACTCTCAGTTCGACACTGAAGCTTTCTTT. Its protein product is CASSYSQFDTEAFF.

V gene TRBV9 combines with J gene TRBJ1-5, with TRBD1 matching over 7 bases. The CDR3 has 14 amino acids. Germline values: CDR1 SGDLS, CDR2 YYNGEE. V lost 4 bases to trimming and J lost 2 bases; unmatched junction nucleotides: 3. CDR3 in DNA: TGTGCCAGCAGCCCTCAGGGGGGCAATCAGCCCCAGCATTTT. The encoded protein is CASSPQGGNQPQHF.

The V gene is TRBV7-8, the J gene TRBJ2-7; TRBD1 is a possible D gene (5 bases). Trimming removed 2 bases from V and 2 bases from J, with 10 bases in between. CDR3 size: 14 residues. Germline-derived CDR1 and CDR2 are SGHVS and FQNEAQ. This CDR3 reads CASSLQGNPYEQYF. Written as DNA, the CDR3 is TGTGCCAGCAGCTTACAGGGTAATCCCTACGAGCAGTACTTC.

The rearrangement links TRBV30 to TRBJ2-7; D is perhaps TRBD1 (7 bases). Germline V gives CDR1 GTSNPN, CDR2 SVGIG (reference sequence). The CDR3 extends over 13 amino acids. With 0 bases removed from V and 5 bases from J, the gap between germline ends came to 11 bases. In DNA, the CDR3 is TGTGCCTGGAGTGTCCAGGGGGGCAACGAGCAGTACTTC. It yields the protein CAWSVQGGNEQYF.

CDR3 amino acids: CSALGLEADTQYF. CDR3 sequence (DNA): TGCAGTGCCCTAGGACTAGAGGCAGATACGCAGTATTTT. The chain carries TRBV20-1 and TRBJ2-3, with TRBD2 identical over 7 bases. J lost 4 bases, V lost 6 bases, and 7 bases had no gene match. The CDR3 runs to 13 residues. The V gene's germline CDR1 is DFQATT and CDR2 SNEGSKA (reference sequence).

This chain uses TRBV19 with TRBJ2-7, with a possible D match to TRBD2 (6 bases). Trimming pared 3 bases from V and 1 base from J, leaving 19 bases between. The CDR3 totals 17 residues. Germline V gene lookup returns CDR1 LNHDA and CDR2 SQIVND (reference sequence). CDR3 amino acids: CASSIAPLAAYSYEQYF. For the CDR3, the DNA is TGTGCCAGTAGTATTGCCCCACTAGCTGCATATTCCTACGAGCAGTACTTC.

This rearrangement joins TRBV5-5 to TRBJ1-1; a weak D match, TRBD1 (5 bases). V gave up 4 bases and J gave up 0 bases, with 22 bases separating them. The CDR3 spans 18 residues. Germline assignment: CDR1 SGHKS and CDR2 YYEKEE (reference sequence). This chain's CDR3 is CASSPSVWGEGMNTEAFF. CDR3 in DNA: TGTGCCAGCAGCCCGTCAGTTTGGGGGGAGGGTATGAACACTGAAGCTTTCTTT.

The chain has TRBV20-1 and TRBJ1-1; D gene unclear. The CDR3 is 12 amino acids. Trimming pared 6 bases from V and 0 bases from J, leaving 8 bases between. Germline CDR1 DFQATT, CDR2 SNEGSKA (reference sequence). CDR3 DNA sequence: TGCAGTGCCAGCCGGGTGAACACTGAAGCTTTCTTT. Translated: CSASRVNTEAFF.

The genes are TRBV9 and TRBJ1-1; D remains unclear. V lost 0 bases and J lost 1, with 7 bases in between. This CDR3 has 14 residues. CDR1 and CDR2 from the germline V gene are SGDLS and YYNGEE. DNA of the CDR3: TGTGCCAGCAGCGTAGCCGGAAGGAACACTGAAGCTTTCTTT. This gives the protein CASSVAGRNTEAFF.

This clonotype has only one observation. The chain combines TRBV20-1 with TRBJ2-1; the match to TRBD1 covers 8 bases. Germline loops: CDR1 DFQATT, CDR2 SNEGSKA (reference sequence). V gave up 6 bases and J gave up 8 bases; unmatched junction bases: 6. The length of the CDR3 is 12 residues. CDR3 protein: CSASRGLDEQFF. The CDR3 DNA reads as TGCAGTGCCTCCAGGGGGCTGGATGAGCAGTTCTTC.

This chain's CDR3 is CASSEAGDSDTQYF. The CDR3 DNA follows: TGTGCCAGCAGTGAGGCGGGGGATTCAGATACGCAGTATTTT. V gene TRBV6-4 combines with J gene TRBJ2-3, with 7 bases that match TRBD2. The germline gives CDR1 MRHNA, CDR2 SNTAGT. V was pared by 3 bases and J by 4 bases, with 4 bases of the junction left unmatched. CDR3 length: 14 residues.

This CDR3 is CASSLRASGTDTQYF. Written as DNA, the CDR3 is TGTGCCAGCAGTTTAAGGGCTAGCGGTACAGATACGCAGTATTTT. This rearrangement joins TRBV12-3 or TRBV12-4 to TRBJ2-3, with 7 positions matching TRBD2. The CDR3 loop spans 15 amino acids. V lost 2 bases to trimming and J lost 3 bases; unmatched junction nucleotides: 5.

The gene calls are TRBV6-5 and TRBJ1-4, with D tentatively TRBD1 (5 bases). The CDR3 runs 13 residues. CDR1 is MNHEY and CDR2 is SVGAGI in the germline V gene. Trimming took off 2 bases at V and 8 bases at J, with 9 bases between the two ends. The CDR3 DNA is TGTGCCAGCAGTTACGGGGCGGAGGAAAAACTGTTTTTT. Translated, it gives CASSYGAEEKLFF.

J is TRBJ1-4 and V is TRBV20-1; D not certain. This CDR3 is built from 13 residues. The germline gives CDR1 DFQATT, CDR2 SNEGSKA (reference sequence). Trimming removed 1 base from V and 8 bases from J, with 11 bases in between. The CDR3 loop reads CSARGRGGEKLFF. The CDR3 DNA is TGCAGTGCTAGAGGGCGGGGAGGGGAAAAACTGTTTTTT.